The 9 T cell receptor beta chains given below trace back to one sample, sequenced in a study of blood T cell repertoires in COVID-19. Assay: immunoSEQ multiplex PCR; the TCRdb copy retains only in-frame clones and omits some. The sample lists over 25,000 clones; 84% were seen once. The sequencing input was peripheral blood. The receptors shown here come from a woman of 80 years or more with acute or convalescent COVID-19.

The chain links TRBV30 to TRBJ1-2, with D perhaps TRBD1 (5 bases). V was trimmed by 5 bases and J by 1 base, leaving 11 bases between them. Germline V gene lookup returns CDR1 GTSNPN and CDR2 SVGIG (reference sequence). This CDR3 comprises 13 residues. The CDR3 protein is CAWHRGFNYGYTF. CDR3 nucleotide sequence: TGTGCCTGGCATAGGGGATTTAACTATGGCTACACCTTC.

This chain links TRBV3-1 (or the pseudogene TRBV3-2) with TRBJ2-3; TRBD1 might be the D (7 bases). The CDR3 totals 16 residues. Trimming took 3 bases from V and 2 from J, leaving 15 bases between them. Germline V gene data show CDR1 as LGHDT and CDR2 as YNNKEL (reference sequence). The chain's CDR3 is CASSHMTGRYTDTQYF. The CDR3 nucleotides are TGTGCCAGCAGCCACATGACAGGGAGGTACACAGATACGCAGTATTTT.

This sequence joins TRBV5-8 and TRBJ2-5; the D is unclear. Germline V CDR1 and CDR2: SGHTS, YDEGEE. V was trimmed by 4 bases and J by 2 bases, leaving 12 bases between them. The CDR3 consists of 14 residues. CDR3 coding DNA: TGTGCCAGCAGCCCCCCCCGGGTTCAAGAGACCCAGTACTTC. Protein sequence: CASSPPRVQETQYF.

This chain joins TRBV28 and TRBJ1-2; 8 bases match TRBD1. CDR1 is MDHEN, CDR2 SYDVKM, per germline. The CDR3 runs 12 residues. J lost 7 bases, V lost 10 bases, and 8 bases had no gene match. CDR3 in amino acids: CANGDRMVGYTF. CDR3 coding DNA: TGTGCCAACGGGGACAGGATGGTTGGCTACACCTTC.

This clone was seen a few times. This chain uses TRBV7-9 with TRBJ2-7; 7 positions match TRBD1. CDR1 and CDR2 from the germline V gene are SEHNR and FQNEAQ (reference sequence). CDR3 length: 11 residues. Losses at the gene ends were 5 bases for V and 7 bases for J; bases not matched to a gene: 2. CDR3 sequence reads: CASSMGQEQYF. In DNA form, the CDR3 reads TGTGCCAGCAGCATGGGACAGGAGCAGTACTTC.

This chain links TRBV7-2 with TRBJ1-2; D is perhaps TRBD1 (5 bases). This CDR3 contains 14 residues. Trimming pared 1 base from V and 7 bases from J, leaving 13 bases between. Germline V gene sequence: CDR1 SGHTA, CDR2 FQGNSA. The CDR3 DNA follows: TGTGCCAGCAGCTTAGACCAGGGTTGGGGTGGCTACACCTTC. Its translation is CASSLDQGWGGYTF.

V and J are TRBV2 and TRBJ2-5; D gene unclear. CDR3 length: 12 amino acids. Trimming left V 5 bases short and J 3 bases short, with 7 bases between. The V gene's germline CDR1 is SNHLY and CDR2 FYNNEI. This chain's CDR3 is CASSYTKETQYF. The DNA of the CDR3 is TGTGCCAGCAGTTACACTAAAGAGACCCAGTACTTC.

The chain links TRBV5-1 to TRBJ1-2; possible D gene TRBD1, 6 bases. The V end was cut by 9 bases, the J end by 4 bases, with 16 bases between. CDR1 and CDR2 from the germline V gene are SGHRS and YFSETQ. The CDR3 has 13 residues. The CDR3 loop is CATSEGDGYGYTF. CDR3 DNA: TGCGCCACCTCCGAGGGGGATGGCTATGGCTACACCTTC. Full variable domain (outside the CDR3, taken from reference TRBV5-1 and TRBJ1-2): KAGVTQTPRYLIKTRGQQVTLSCSPISGHRSVSWYQQTPGQGLQFLFEYFSETQRNKGNFPGRFSGRQFSNSRSEMNVSTLELGDSALYLCATSEGDGYGYTFGSGTRLTVV.

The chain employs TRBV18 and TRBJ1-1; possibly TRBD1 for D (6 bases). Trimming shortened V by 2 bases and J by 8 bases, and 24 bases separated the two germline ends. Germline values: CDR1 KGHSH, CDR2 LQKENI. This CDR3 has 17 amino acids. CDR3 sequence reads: CASSPSGTSNAPEEAFF. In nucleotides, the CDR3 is TGTGCCAGCTCACCATCCGGGACATCGAACGCTCCGGAGGAAGCTTTCTTT.